A selection of T cell receptor beta chains follows, all from one sample in a study of blood T cell repertoires in COVID-19. Sequencing was performed with immunoSEQ multiplex PCR; in TCRdb, only in-frame clones are kept and a portion is missing. Of roughly 140,000 clones detected, more than 80% appear once; the ten largest clones hold roughly 7.7%. Sequencing was performed on peripheral blood. The receptors here all came from a human donor with acute or convalescent COVID-19. The donor label of this sample is uncertain. The CDR3 runs from the conserved cysteine through the conserved F or W. The D gene is left open where the match is weak. A clone size is listed for some rows: how often the clone was seen (once, few, many), or a class if it is expanded.

CDR3 | DNA | size | V | D | J
CSLGRGNYGYTF | TGTTCTCTCGGGAGGGGAAACTATGGCTACACCTTC | many | TRBV6-5 | . | TRBJ1-2
CSASSGGAYEQYF | TGCAGTGCTAGTAGCGGGGGGGCCTACGAGCAGTACTTC | . | TRBV20-1 | TRBD2 | TRBJ2-7
CASSLSSGGPYSNQPQHF | TGTGCCAGCAGCTTAAGCTCCGGAGGCCCTTATAGCAATCAGCCCCAGCATTTT | . | TRBV7-6 | . | TRBJ1-5
CASSPGQLNEQFF | TGTGCCAGCAGTCCGGGACAGCTCAATGAGCAGTTCTTC | once | TRBV12-3/TRBV12-4 | TRBD1 | TRBJ2-1
CASNPAGSSGANVLTF | TGTGCCAGCAATCCAGCGGGTAGCTCTGGGGCCAACGTCCTGACTTTC | once | TRBV7-9 | . | TRBJ2-6
CATSRSRTANTEAFF | TGTGCCACCAGCAGATCTCGGACAGCGAACACTGAAGCTTTCTTT | . | TRBV15 | . | TRBJ1-1
CASSLLGQGSYEQYF | TGTGCCAGCAGCCTCCTCGGACAGGGGTCCTACGAGCAGTACTTC | . | TRBV11-2 | TRBD1 | TRBJ2-7
CASSPKTGNTEAFF | TGTGCCAGCAGTCCCAAGACAGGGAACACTGAAGCTTTCTTT | . | TRBV6-6 | . | TRBJ1-1
CASSAQGVEKLFF | TGCGCCAGCAGCGCACAGGGGGTGGAAAAACTGTTTTTT | . | TRBV5-1 | TRBD1 | TRBJ1-4
CASSNGTSKAKNIQYF | TGTGCCAGCAGCAACGGGACTAGCAAGGCCAAAAACATTCAGTACTTC | . | TRBV7-9 | TRBD2 | TRBJ2-4
CASSPLSSDTGELFF | TGTGCCAGCAGTCCCTTGAGTAGCGACACCGGGGAGCTGTTTTTT | . | TRBV27 | . | TRBJ2-2
CASTRGGNTEAFF | TGTGCCAGCACCCGAGGGGGGAACACTGAAGCTTTCTTT | . | TRBV14 | . | TRBJ1-1
CASSGLAGYNEQFF | TGTGCCAGCAGTGGACTAGCGGGCTACAATGAGCAGTTCTTC | . | TRBV7-9 | TRBD2 | TRBJ2-1
CASKLSGGTNEKLFF | TGTGCCAGCAAGCTCTCAGGAGGGACTAATGAAAAACTGTTTTTT | . | TRBV6-5 | . | TRBJ1-4
CASRGGTEAFF | TGTGCCAGCAGAGGGGGCACTGAAGCTTTCTTT | once | TRBV3-1/TRBV3-2 | . | TRBJ1-1
CAISEAGLAGGRLNDEQFF | TGTGCCATCAGTGAGGCGGGACTAGCGGGGGGGCGTCTCAACGATGAGCAGTTCTTC | . | TRBV10-3 | TRBD2 | TRBJ2-1
CASTTRNLWTQYF | TGTGCCAGCACCACGAGAAACCTGTGGACCCAGTACTTC | . | TRBV2 | . | TRBJ2-5
CASSPQSGGAEAFF | TGTGCCAGCAGCCCCCAAAGCGGGGGGGCTGAAGCTTTCTTT | few | TRBV5-4 | . | TRBJ1-1
CASSQGSGFPNSPLHF | TGTGCCAGCAGCCAAGGGTCGGGGTTTCCTAATTCACCCCTCCACTTT | once | TRBV3-1/TRBV3-2 | . | TRBJ1-6
CASSIPPGGEAFF | TGTGCCAGTAGTATACCCCCGGGGGGGGAAGCTTTCTTT | . | TRBV19 | . | TRBJ1-1
CASSYPPSVPQGTGELFF | TGTGCCAGCAGTTACCCTCCCTCGGTGCCCCAGGGGACCGGGGAGCTGTTTTTT | few | TRBV6-2/TRBV6-3 | . | TRBJ2-2
CASSLKGGDSPLHF | TGTGCCAGCAGCCTTAAGGGGGGGGATTCACCCCTCCACTTT | few | TRBV16 | . | TRBJ1-6